What follows are 4 T cell receptor beta chains derived from one specimen sequenced in a study of beta chain features in type 1 diabetes. Sequencing targeted expressed TCRB transcripts, as all isolated RNA had been reverse transcribed. The protocol was immunoSEQ multiplex PCR, while the TCRdb copy is restricted to in-frame clones and leaves out a portion. Among 130,000 to 150,000 clones, 10% were seen once, and the ten largest hold roughly 1.3%. Sequences were obtained from naive CD4+ T cells from blood. These receptors were collected from a young man in good health.

There are a few counts of this clone. J is TRBJ2-7 and V is TRBV4-3; 10 positions match TRBD1. V gave up 1 base and J gave up 5 bases; unmatched junction bases: 8. Germline CDR1 and CDR2: LGHNA and YSLEER. This CDR3 is built from 16 residues. The chain's CDR3 is CASSQGTGTGVDEQYF. The CDR3 nucleotides read TGCGCCAGCAGCCAAGGTACCGGGACAGGGGTCGACGAGCAGTACTTC.

This clone came up a few times. The chain is built from TRBV18 and TRBJ2-2; 7 positions match TRBD1. The CDR3 consists of 15 residues. CDR1 and CDR2 (germline): KGHSH, LQKENI. The V and J ends lost 5 bases and 5 bases, in that order; junction bases with no gene match: 8. The DNA for the CDR3 is TGTGCCAGCTCATCGCGACAGGGCCTAACCGGGGAGCTGTTTTTT. Translation gives CASSSRQGLTGELFF.

The V call is TRBV6-6, the J call TRBJ2-2; maybe TRBD2 (6 bases). The CDR3 is 13 residues long. V dropped 7 bases and J dropped 7 bases, with 13 bases sitting between them. CDR1 is MNHNY, CDR2 SVGAGI, per germline (reference sequence). CDR3 in amino acids: CASIHRDFGELFF. CDR3 DNA: TGTGCCAGCATCCACCGGGACTTCGGGGAGCTGTTTTTT.

There are a few counts of this clone. CDR3 protein: CASSLEPLAGGPEQFF. CDR3 DNA sequence: TGTGCCAGCAGCTTAGAACCTTTAGCGGGGGGGCCTGAGCAGTTCTTC. The gene calls are TRBV7-7 and TRBJ2-1; 11 nucleotides match TRBD2. Germline V gives CDR1 SSHAT, CDR2 FNYEAQ (reference sequence). V was pared by 1 base and J by 9 bases, with 8 bases of the junction left unmatched. The CDR3 consists of 16 residues.